The next 23 T cell receptor beta chains were all read from a single sample in a study of CD8 T cells in ankylosing spondylitis (dated by TCRdb to 2017 to 2019). Library method: 5' RACE. Sequencing was performed on an Illumina HiSeq 2500. TCRdb reworked the public reads: Q25 trimming with fastp, MiXCR clone assembly, productive beta chains retained. For every CDR3 protein sequence, its rows merge into one entry that carries the most common genes and DNA. The sample table holds under 150,000 distinct CDR3 sequences, of which roughly an eighth were seen once. Of the sample, approximately 3.1% falls within the top ten clones. Input material: blood, either unsorted or a sorted T cell fraction (not recorded which). These receptors were obtained from a female donor with ankylosing spondylitis or in good health (not recorded which).

The rearrangement links TRBV14 to TRBJ2-3; D gene ambiguous. V shed 5 bases and J shed 2 bases, with 14 bases lying between them. The CDR3 sequence is 15 residues long. Germline CDR1 SGHDN, CDR2 FVKESK. The CDR3 reads CASSYRSAITDTQYF. The CDR3 DNA follows: TGTGCCAGCAGCTACCGATCCGCGATCACAGATACGCAGTATTTT. Combining the CDR3 with reference TRBV14 and TRBJ2-3 gives the whole variable domain EAGVTQFPSHSVIEKGQTVTLRCDPISGHDNLYWYRRVMGKEIKFLLHFVKESKQDESGMPNNRFLAERTGGTYSTLKVQPAELEDSGVYFCASSYRSAITDTQYFGPGTRLTVL.

V and J are TRBV5-1 and TRBJ2-7; no clear D gene. Trimming cost V 4 bases and J 4 bases, with 12 bases left between them. This CDR3 comprises 13 residues. Germline lookup yields CDR1 SGHRS and CDR2 YFSETQ. The CDR3 nucleotides read TGCGCCAGCAGCCGACGCTGGGGATACGAGCAGTACTTC. Translated: CASSRRWGYEQYF.

This clonotype was recorded at least ten times. This chain connects TRBV7-4 to TRBJ2-7; no clear D gene. Germline-derived CDR1 and CDR2 are SGHVT and SQSDAQ. The germline V and J ends were trimmed by 1 base and 4 bases, with 11 bases remaining between them. This CDR3 has 14 amino acids. The CDR3 protein is CASSLVGMGYEQYF. In DNA form, the CDR3 reads TGTGCCAGCAGCTTAGTGGGGATGGGATACGAGCAGTACTTC.

This clonotype was seen a few times. The chain's CDR3 is CATHRVWPEAFF. The DNA for the CDR3 is TGTGCCACCCACCGGGTCTGGCCTGAAGCTTTCTTT. The V call is TRBV12-3 or TRBV12-4, the J call TRBJ1-1; D uncertain. Trimming removed 10 bases at V and 6 bases at J, with 15 bases between. The CDR3 contains 12 residues.

This clonotype was counted a few times. The J gene is TRBJ1-1, the V gene TRBV19; no clear D gene. Germline V gives CDR1 LNHDA, CDR2 SQIVND (reference sequence). V was clipped by 3 bases and J by 2 bases, with 13 bases between them. This CDR3 spans 15 amino acids. CDR3 protein: CASSIGGSRNTEAFF. Here the CDR3 DNA reads TGTGCCAGTAGTATTGGCGGCAGCCGAAACACTGAAGCTTTCTTT.

This clonotype was recorded many times. The chain carries TRBV28 and TRBJ2-1; the D gene is possibly TRBD2 (5 bases). The V gene's germline CDR1 is MDHEN and CDR2 SYDVKM. The ends were cut back, 3 bases at V and 10 bases at J, with 13 bases in the middle. This CDR3 contains 13 residues. CDR3 bases: TGTGCCAGCAGTTTTCCGGGCCGGAGGGAGCAGTTCTTC. Its protein is CASSFPGRREQFF.

This clonotype has just a few counts. The chain carries TRBV5-1 and TRBJ2-5; D ambiguous. The germline V gene encodes CDR1 SGHRS and CDR2 YFSETQ. The CDR3 is made up of 13 amino acids. V was trimmed by 1 base and J by 3 bases, leaving 7 bases between them. DNA of the CDR3: TGCGCCAGCAGCTTGCGGGTTGAAGAGACCCAGTACTTC. Residues: CASSLRVEETQYF.

With respect to this clonotype: Being one base from a much bigger clone, this may be a read error. V is TRBV5-1 and J is TRBJ1-4; D gene uncertain. This CDR3 contains 14 residues. Germline CDR1 is SGHRS and CDR2 is YFSETQ. The CDR3 bases are TGCGCCGGCAGCCCCGAGCCAACTAATGAAAAACTGTTTTTT. Residues: CAGSPEPTNEKLFF.

This clonotype has only a few counts. The chain recombines TRBV7-3 with TRBJ2-7; TRBD1 agrees at 9 bases. Germline CDR1 SGHTA, CDR2 FQGTGA. This CDR3 spans 16 amino acids. After removal of 5 bases from V and 2 bases from J, the junction contained 10 bases not matched to a gene. CDR3 DNA: TGTGCCAGCAGCCCCGCGGGGACAGGGATTCCCTACGAGCAGTACTTC. Translating gives CASSPAGTGIPYEQYF.

In its sample, this clonotype was seen many times. The chain links TRBV29-1 to TRBJ1-2; D is unresolved. Trimming left V 0 bases short and J 4 bases short, with 18 bases between. Germline V gene sequence: CDR1 SQVTM, CDR2 ANQGSEA. CDR3 length: 16 amino acids. The CDR3 spells CSVEDLPLRPSYGYTF. Written as DNA, the CDR3 is TGCAGCGTTGAAGATCTTCCCCTAAGGCCGTCCTATGGCTACACCTTC. Based on the CDR3 plus reference TRBV29-1 and TRBJ1-2, the full variable domain is SAVISQKPSRDICQRGTSLTIQCQVDSQVTMMFWYRQQPGQSLTLIATANQGSEATYESGFVIDKFPISRPNLTFSTLTVSNMSPEDSSIYLCSVEDLPLRPSYGYTFGSGTRLTVV.

The CDR3: CASSRNDNEQFF. The CDR3 region has the DNA TGTGCCAGCAGTCGCAACGACAATGAGCAGTTCTTC. The V gene is TRBV28, the J gene TRBJ2-1; no reliable D call. V lost 5 bases, J lost 5 bases, and 7 bases lay in between. Germline lookup yields CDR1 MDHEN and CDR2 SYDVKM. This CDR3 has 12 amino acids.

This clonotype has just a few counts. The genes are TRBV20-1 and TRBJ2-5; the match to TRBD2 covers 12 bases. V was clipped by 0 bases and J by 5 bases; unmatched bases: 4. Germline V lookup: CDR1 DFQATT, CDR2 SNEGSKA (reference sequence). The CDR3 consists of 15 residues. The CDR3 reads CSARDTTSGGETQYF. CDR3 DNA: TGCAGTGCTAGAGATACAACTAGCGGGGGGGAGACCCAGTACTTC.

The chain is built from TRBV19 and TRBJ2-2; D is possibly TRBD1 (6 bases). V dropped 4 bases and J dropped 6 bases, with 12 bases sitting between them. The V gene's germline CDR1 is LNHDA and CDR2 SQIVND (reference sequence). The CDR3 is made up of 14 amino acids. In DNA, the CDR3 is TGTGCCAGTAGTAGAAACAGGGACGCCGGGGAGCTGTTTTTT. Translated, it gives CASSRNRDAGELFF.

The chain combines TRBV29-1 with TRBJ2-1, with 11 bases fitting TRBD2. The V gene's germline CDR1 is SQVTM and CDR2 ANQGSEA. The J segment lost 8 bases and the V segment lost 8 bases, leaving 11 bases of the junction unmatched. The CDR3 covers 14 residues. The CDR3 DNA reads as TGCAGCCTTTTAGCGGGAGGGTATAACTATGAGCAGTTCTTC. As protein: CSLLAGGYNYEQFF.

This clonotype was found many times. This chain uses TRBV20-1 with TRBJ2-3; 9 nucleotides align to TRBD2. V gave up 2 bases and J gave up 0 bases; unmatched junction bases: 3. This CDR3 has 15 residues. CDR1 DFQATT and CDR2 SNEGSKA come from the germline V gene (reference sequence). This CDR3 is CSARTRGGSTDTQYF. The CDR3 region has the DNA TGCAGTGCTAGAACGCGGGGGGGGAGCACAGATACGCAGTATTTT.

This sequence joins TRBV28 and TRBJ1-5; tentatively, D is TRBD1 (5 bases). Deletions cut 6 bases from V and 5 bases from J, with 17 bases between. The CDR3 is made up of 15 amino acids. The V gene's germline CDR1 is MDHEN and CDR2 SYDVKM. The CDR3 sequence is CASSPKQASYQPQHF. The CDR3 DNA follows: TGTGCCAGCAGCCCGAAACAGGCTTCTTATCAGCCCCAGCATTTT.

As concerns this clonotype: This clone may be a read error of a much larger clone one base away. CDR3 region: CVSSASGTGVPGELFF. CDR3 nucleotides: TGTGTCAGCAGCGCCTCCGGGACAGGGGTTCCCGGGGAGCTGTTTTTT. This sequence joins TRBV7-2 and TRBJ2-2; 10 nucleotides agree with TRBD1. Germline CDR1 SGHTA, CDR2 FQGNSA. This CDR3 spans 16 amino acids.

This chain links TRBV7-6 with TRBJ2-6; D remains ambiguous. CDR1 and CDR2 from the germline V gene are SGHVS and FNYEAQ. V lost 6 bases and J 2 bases, leaving 8 bases between the germline ends. The CDR3 has 14 amino acids. CDR3 sequence reads: CASSPFAGANVLTF. CDR3 nucleotide sequence: TGTGCCAGCAGTCCCTTTGCTGGGGCCAACGTCCTGACTTTC.

This clonotype was seen ten or more times. The chain joins TRBV12-3 or TRBV12-4 to TRBJ2-6; D not certain. The ends were cut back, 11 bases at V and 0 bases at J, with 8 bases in the middle. This CDR3 is 13 amino acids long. The CDR3, as DNA: TGTGCCTGTCCCACCTCTGGGGCCAACGTCCTGACTTTC. Translating gives CACPTSGANVLTF.

Many counts were recorded for this clonotype. V gene TRBV15 combines with J gene TRBJ1-5; D is unclear. V lost 1 base, J lost 3 bases, and 7 bases lay in between. The CDR3 consists of 14 residues. Per germline, CDR1 LNHNV and CDR2 YYDKDF (reference sequence). The CDR3 loop is CATSRVEPNQPQHF. In DNA form, the CDR3 reads TGTGCCACCAGCAGAGTCGAACCCAATCAGCCCCAGCATTTT.

This clonotype was observed many times. The chain uses TRBV20-1 and TRBJ1-1; unclear D gene. Germline CDR1 reads DFQATT; CDR2 reads SNEGSKA (reference sequence). The CDR3 totals 15 residues. Trimming cost V 6 bases and J 4 bases, with 21 bases left between them. This CDR3 reads CSAPNPFRGSTEAFF. As DNA, the CDR3 is TGCAGTGCACCGAACCCGTTCCGCGGATCCACTGAAGCTTTCTTT.

The chain carries TRBV28 and TRBJ2-1; a possible D gene is TRBD2 (6 bases). This CDR3 spans 13 amino acids. The ends were cut back, 6 bases at V and 6 bases at J, with 12 bases in the middle. Per germline, CDR1 MDHEN and CDR2 SYDVKM. In DNA form, the CDR3 reads TGTGCCAGCAGACTTGGGGGAGGCAATGAGCAGTTCTTC. It codes for CASRLGGGNEQFF.

In its sample, this clonotype was seen many times. This chain connects TRBV20-1 to TRBJ2-3, with TRBD2 matching over 12 bases. Trimming at V came to 3 bases and at J to 2 bases, leaving 6 bases not matched to a gene. This CDR3 is 16 amino acids long. Per the germline V gene, CDR1 is DFQATT and CDR2 is SNEGSKA (reference sequence). CDR3 nucleotide sequence: TGCAGTGCTAGTCCGGGACTAGCGGGCCACACAGATACGCAGTATTTT. It specifies CSASPGLAGHTDTQYF.